The T cell receptor (beta chain) described here comes from a study of cytomegalovirus exposure and HLA in healthy donors. It was with 60 Vbeta and 13 Jbeta primers that the PCR ran. The table came from immunoSEQ multiplex PCR; TCRdb's copy has only in-frame clones and leaves some out. The data contain approximately 300,000 clones, approximately 80% of them singletons. From germline, CDR1 is SGHTA and CDR2 FQGNSA. V was shortened by 0 bases and J by 0 bases, with 6 bases between the two germline ends. The CDR3 covers 14 residues. The rearrangement uses TRBV7-2 and TRBJ2-7; no reliable D call. The sequenced sample was PBMCs. The TCR sequence derives from a girl under 10 years old in good health and CMV-seronegative. The CDR3 is CASSLAPSSYEQYF. In DNA, the CDR3 is TGTGCCAGCAGCTTAGCGCCCAGCTCCTACGAGCAGTACTTC.